Below, 23 T cell receptor beta chains from the same sample are listed, as sequenced in a study of control samples from healthy donors and cancer patients. Assay used: immunoSEQ multiplex PCR; TCRdb lists only in-frame clones, some missing. The table shows more than 150,000 clones, with roughly 92% occurring only once. The source material was blood. Every receptor here comes from a woman aged 30 to 39 in good health.

The chain employs TRBV7-3 and TRBJ1-1; D ambiguous. The CDR3 is 13 amino acids. Germline-derived CDR1 and CDR2 are SGHTA and FQGTGA. V gave up 2 bases and J gave up 8 bases, with 12 bases separating them. The CDR3 reads CASSLQVMGEAFF. The CDR3 bases are TGTGCCAGCAGCTTACAAGTTATGGGGGAAGCTTTCTTT. Combining the CDR3 with reference TRBV7-3 and TRBJ1-1 gives the whole variable domain GAGVSQTPSNKVTEKGKYVELRCDPISGHTALYWYRQSLGQGPEFLIYFQGTGAADDSGLPNDRFFAVRPEGSVSTLKIQRTERGDSAVYLCASSLQVMGEAFFGQGTRLTVV.

This sequence joins TRBV6-2 or TRBV6-3 and TRBJ2-2; no clear D. The germline V gene encodes CDR1 MNHEY and CDR2 SVGEGT. This CDR3 has 15 amino acids. Trimming took off 2 bases at V and 1 base at J, with 8 bases between the two ends. In DNA form, the CDR3 reads TGTGCCAGCAGTTACCCGGACCGGAACACCGGGGAGCTGTTTTTT. It yields the protein CASSYPDRNTGELFF.

This chain links TRBV7-9 with TRBJ2-5; a possible D gene is TRBD1 (5 bases). Per germline, CDR1 SEHNR and CDR2 FQNEAQ (reference sequence). Trimming cost V 3 bases and J 1 base, with 6 bases left between them. CDR3 length: 13 amino acids. CDR3 loop: CASSLDTQETQYF. In DNA, the CDR3 is TGTGCCAGCAGCTTGGACACCCAAGAGACCCAGTACTTC.

V gene TRBV21-1 combines with J gene TRBJ2-1; whether TRBD2, the table's D call, matches the DNA was not checked. TRBV21-1 is a recognized pseudogene. CDR3 size: 14 residues. CDR3: CASKEGLAGNEQFF. CDR3 DNA sequence: TGTGCCAGCAAAGAGGGACTAGCGGGAAATGAGCAGTTCTTC.

This chain connects TRBV14 to TRBJ2-4; TRBD2 aligns across 10 bases. Germline V CDR1 and CDR2: SGHDN, FVKESK. The V and J ends lost 2 bases and 7 bases, in that order; junction bases with no gene match: 8. The CDR3 runs to 16 residues. The CDR3 sequence: CASSQFLAGGPNIQYF. For the CDR3, the DNA is TGTGCCAGCAGCCAATTTTTAGCGGGAGGTCCGAACATTCAGTACTTC.

The rearrangement links TRBV3-1 (or the pseudogene TRBV3-2) to TRBJ2-7, with 9 bases lining up with TRBD2. V trimming: 4 bases; J trimming: 5 bases; junction bases outside the gene matches: 9. The CDR3 sequence is 15 residues long. Per the germline V gene, CDR1 is LGHDT and CDR2 is YNNKEL (reference sequence). CDR3 DNA sequence: TGTGCCAGCAGCCCCCATAGCGGGAGATCCAACGAGCAGTACTTC. Protein product: CASSPHSGRSNEQYF.

This clone was picked up one time. This chain connects TRBV6-5 to TRBJ2-7; either TRBD1 or TRBD2 may fit D (7 bases each). Germline CDR1 is MNHEY and CDR2 is SVGAGI. The ends were cut back, 4 bases at V and 3 bases at J, with 13 bases in the middle. This CDR3 region has 14 residues. The CDR3 coding sequence is TGTGCCAGCAGTTGGGGCAGGGGGGGCTACGAGCAGTACTTC. Encoded protein: CASSWGRGGYEQYF.

V gene TRBV18 combines with J gene TRBJ2-5; no firm D call. Trimming removed 4 bases from V and 4 bases from J, with 16 bases in between. Germline CDR1 and CDR2: KGHSH and LQKENI. There are 15 residues in the CDR3. In DNA, the CDR3 is TGTGCCAGCTCACGTCGTGGGGAAGTAGGAGAGACCCAGTACTTC. The encoded protein is CASSRRGEVGETQYF.

The chain combines TRBV6-5 with TRBJ2-3; TRBD2 agrees at 11 bases. The CDR3 contains 15 residues. V lost 6 bases, J lost 4 bases, and 6 bases stayed unmatched. Per germline, CDR1 MNHEY and CDR2 SVGAGI. The CDR3, as DNA: TGTGCCAGCAGACTAGCGGGAGCTAGCGCAGATACGCAGTATTTT. Its protein is CASRLAGASADTQYF.

The gene calls are TRBV12-3 or TRBV12-4 and TRBJ2-7; 8 positions agree with TRBD1. Trimming at V came to 6 bases and at J to 3 bases, leaving 4 bases not matched to a gene. The CDR3 is 13 residues long. The CDR3 bases are TGTGCCAGCAGCCGGGACAGGAACTACGAGCAGTACTTC. Amino acids: CASSRDRNYEQYF.

The genes are TRBV5-1 and TRBJ1-4; D ambiguous. The CDR3 runs 14 residues. Germline CDR1 reads SGHRS; CDR2 reads YFSETQ. V was cut by 0 bases and J by 7 bases, with 10 bases left in between. CDR3 nucleotides: TGCGCCAGCAGCTTGGTTTCGGGTGGTGAAAAACTGTTTTTT. This sequence encodes CASSLVSGGEKLFF.

This clone was found once. V and J are TRBV29-1 and TRBJ2-2; a possible D gene is TRBD2 (5 bases). With 0 bases removed from V and 0 bases from J, the gap between germline ends came to 11 bases. This CDR3 comprises 16 residues. Germline-derived CDR1 and CDR2 are SQVTM and ANQGSEA. DNA of the CDR3: TGCAGCGTTGAAGATAGATCACTAGCGAACACCGGGGAGCTGTTTTTT. It is translated as CSVEDRSLANTGELFF.

Written as DNA, the CDR3 is TGTGCCTGGAGTCTCCACCTCGGGACTGAAGCTTTCTTT. It translates to CAWSLHLGTEAFF. The V and J genes are TRBV30 and TRBJ1-1; D is uncertain. The V end lost 2 bases, the J end lost 5 bases, and 12 bases lay between the germline ends. From germline, CDR1 is GTSNPN and CDR2 SVGIG (reference sequence). This CDR3 comprises 13 residues. The variable domain in full, with the rest retrieved from reference TRBV30 and TRBJ1-1, is SQTIHQWPATLVQPVGSPLSLECTVEGTSNPNLYWYRQAAGRGLQLLFYSVGIGQISSEVPQNLSASRPQDRQFILSSKKLLLSDSGFYLCAWSLHLGTEAFFGQGTRLTVV.

The chain recombines TRBV15 with TRBJ2-1; 7 positions agree with TRBD2. The germline CDR1 and CDR2 sequences are LNHNV and YYDKDF (reference sequence). V was clipped by 0 bases and J by 6 bases; unmatched bases: 2. CDR3 length: 14 residues. CDR3 sequence reads: CATSREGGGNEQFF. The CDR3 coding sequence is TGTGCCACCAGCAGAGAGGGGGGGGGCAATGAGCAGTTCTTC.

The V gene is TRBV6-5, the J gene TRBJ2-5; D is possibly TRBD1 (5 bases). Germline assignment: CDR1 MNHEY and CDR2 SVGAGI. V gave up 0 bases and J gave up 12 bases, with 17 bases separating them. The length of the CDR3 is 14 residues. The CDR3 DNA sequence: TGTGCCAGCAGTTACTCGATAGGGGAAGCGCCCAAGTACTTC. It codes for CASSYSIGEAPKYF.

The rearrangement uses TRBV6-1 and TRBJ2-5; 10 bases agree with TRBD2. The CDR3 has 16 amino acids. CDR1 and CDR2 from the germline V gene are MNHNS and SASEGT. The V gene end was trimmed by 3 bases and the J gene end by 5 bases; junction bases not matched to a gene: 9. CDR3 sequence reads: CASSEGASGSWETQYF. The CDR3 DNA reads as TGTGCCAGCAGTGAGGGTGCTAGCGGGAGTTGGGAGACCCAGTACTTC.

The chain joins TRBV28 to TRBJ1-1; 7 bases agree with TRBD1. The CDR3 loop spans 14 amino acids. The germline V gene has CDR1 MDHEN and CDR2 SYDVKM. After removal of 5 bases from V and 5 bases from J, the junction contained 8 bases not matched to a gene. CDR3 sequence: CASSILTGRTEAFF. The CDR3 coding sequence is TGTGCCAGCAGTATCCTGACAGGGAGAACTGAAGCTTTCTTT.

The V call is TRBV12-3 or TRBV12-4, the J call TRBJ2-1, with TRBD2 identical over 14 bases. Germline trimming cut 7 bases from V and 15 bases from J; bases unmatched to any gene: 5. The CDR3 is 12 residues long. The CDR3 sequence: CASKGLAGAGFF. The DNA of the CDR3 is TGTGCCAGCAAGGGACTAGCGGGAGCCGGGTTCTTC.

The CDR3 loop reads CASSLPTGFRAGNTIYF. For the CDR3, the DNA is TGTGCCAGCAGCTTGCCAACAGGGTTTCGAGCTGGAAACACCATATATTTT. The chain employs TRBV5-5 and TRBJ1-3, with D possibly being TRBD1 (6 bases). This CDR3 has 17 amino acids. Germline V gene sequence: CDR1 SGHKS, CDR2 YYEKEE (reference sequence). Trimming removed 1 base from V and 2 bases from J, with 16 bases in between. The full variable domain, its missing parts supplied by reference TRBV5-5 and TRBJ1-3, is DAGVTQSPTHLIKTRGQQVTLRCSPISGHKSVSWYQQVLGQGPQFIFQYYEKEERGRGNFPDRFSARQFPNYSSELNVNALLLGDSALYLCASSLPTGFRAGNTIYFGEGSWLTVV.

The CDR3 sequence is CASSLDFQETQYF. CDR3 bases: TGCGCCAGCAGCTTGGACTTCCAAGAGACCCAGTACTTC. This sequence joins TRBV5-1 and TRBJ2-5; unclear D gene. The CDR3 consists of 13 residues. From germline, CDR1 is SGHRS and CDR2 YFSETQ. Trimming pared 0 bases from V and 1 base from J, leaving 4 bases between.

J is TRBJ1-2 and V is TRBV6-2 or TRBV6-3; D gene unclear. V lost 7 bases, J lost 5 bases, and 14 bases lay in between. The CDR3 loop spans 13 amino acids. The germline gives CDR1 MNHEY, CDR2 SVGEGT. In DNA, the CDR3 is TGTGCCAGCAACCCAAGGCGGGAGTATGGCTACACCTTC. Residues: CASNPRREYGYTF.

This clone was seen just once. The V call is TRBV19, the J call TRBJ2-7; D possibly corresponds to TRBD2 (6 bases). Trimming stripped 3 bases from V and 5 bases from J, with 20 bases between. CDR3 length equals 16 residues. CDR1 and CDR2 from the germline V gene are LNHDA and SQIVND (reference sequence). CDR3 amino acids: CASSIFSGTGSHEQYF. The CDR3, as DNA: TGTGCCAGTAGTATTTTTTCCGGGACCGGGAGCCACGAGCAGTACTTC.

This chain joins TRBV30 and TRBJ1-5, with D possibly matching TRBD1 (5 bases). Germline CDR1 and CDR2: GTSNPN and SVGIG (reference sequence). There are 14 residues in the CDR3. The V and J ends lost 2 bases and 0 bases respectively, with 8 bases between them. The CDR3 nucleotides are TGTGCCTGGAGTCTGACAGTTAGCAATCAGCCCCAGCATTTT. Encoded protein: CAWSLTVSNQPQHF.